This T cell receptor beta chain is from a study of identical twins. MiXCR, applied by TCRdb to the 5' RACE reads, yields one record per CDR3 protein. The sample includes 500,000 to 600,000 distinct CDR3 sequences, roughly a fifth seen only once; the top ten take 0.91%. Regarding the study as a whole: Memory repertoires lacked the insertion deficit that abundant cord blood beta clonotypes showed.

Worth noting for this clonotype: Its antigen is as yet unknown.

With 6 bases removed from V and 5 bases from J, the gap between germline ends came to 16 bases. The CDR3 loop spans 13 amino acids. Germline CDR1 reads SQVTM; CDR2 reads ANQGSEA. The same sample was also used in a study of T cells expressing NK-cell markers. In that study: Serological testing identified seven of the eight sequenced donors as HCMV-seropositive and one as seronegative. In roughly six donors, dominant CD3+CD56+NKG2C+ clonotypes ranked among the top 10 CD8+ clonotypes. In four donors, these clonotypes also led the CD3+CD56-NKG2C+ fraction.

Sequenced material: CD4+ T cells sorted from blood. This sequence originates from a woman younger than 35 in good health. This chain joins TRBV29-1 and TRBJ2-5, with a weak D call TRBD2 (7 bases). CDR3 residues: CSVQRGGRETQYF. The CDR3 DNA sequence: TGCAGCGTCCAGAGGGGGGGGAGGGAGACCCAGTACTTC.